Listed below are T cell receptor beta chains from one sample, sequenced in a study of early T cells in non-severe SARS-CoV-2 infection. TCRdb re-called the 5' RACE reads through MiXCR, storing one row per CDR3 protein. The sample shows tens of thousands of distinct CDR3 sequences, 3.5% to 5% of them seen only once. Sequencing was performed on whole blood. The receptors come from an adult who was a healthcare worker with PCR-confirmed SARS-CoV-2 infection or an uninfected control (not recorded which). The CDR3 runs from the conserved cysteine through the conserved F or W. The D gene is left open where the match is weak. Clone size is not always given. Where it is, it says once, few, many or a class for expanded clones.

D	size	V	J	CDR3	DNA
NA	many	TRBV21-1	TRBJ1-1	CASTLGGVEGNTEAFF	TGTGCCAGCACCCTTGGGGGGGTAGAAGGGAACACTGAAGCTTTCTTT
NA	many	TRBV30	TRBJ2-7	CAWSRGPRDYEQYF	TGTGCCTGGAGTCGGGGCCCCCGGGACTACGAGCAGTACTTC
NA	few	TRBV18	TRBJ2-5	CASSPTRGTQETQYF	TGTGCCAGCTCACCAACTCGGGGGACCCAAGAGACCCAGTACTTC
NA	NA	TRBV15	TRBJ2-3	CATSRAKLTDTQYF	TGTGCCACCAGCAGAGCGAAGCTCACAGATACGCAGTATTTT
NA	few	TRBV7-7	TRBJ1-3	CASSHTGYFSGNTIYF	TGTGCCAGCTCACACACAGGATATTTCTCTGGAAACACCATATATTTT
NA	many	TRBV3-1	TRBJ2-1	CASSQDSSGSGEQFF	TGTGCCAGCAGCCAAGATTCGTCAGGGAGTGGTGAGCAGTTCTTC
NA	few	TRBV6-2/TRBV6-3	TRBJ1-1	CASSYETGTEAFF	TGTGCCAGCAGTTACGAGACCGGGACTGAAGCTTTCTTT
NA	many	TRBV29-1	TRBJ1-1	CSVEGPEAFF	TGCAGCGTCGAAGGGCCTGAAGCTTTCTTT
NA	many	TRBV12-3/TRBV12-4	TRBJ2-2	CASSFDRSGELFF	TGTGCCAGCAGTTTTGACAGGTCCGGGGAGCTGTTTTTT
NA	many	TRBV3-1	TRBJ1-2	CASSQGQAPYGYTF	TGTGCCAGCAGCCAAGGACAGGCCCCCTATGGCTACACCTTC
NA	many	TRBV7-8	TRBJ2-1	CASSPRSVQGNEQFF	TGTGCCAGCAGCCCCCGGTCGGTCCAAGGGAATGAGCAGTTCTTC
NA	many	TRBV4-1	TRBJ2-5	CASSQGLWGQGTQYF	TGCGCCAGCAGCCAGGGCCTTTGGGGCCAGGGGACCCAGTACTTC
NA	many	TRBV7-2	TRBJ2-3	CASSEHPGLRADTQYF	TGTGCCAGCAGCGAACACCCGGGACTGCGGGCAGATACGCAGTATTTT
TRBD1	many	TRBV7-3	TRBJ2-1	CASSVQGVLGDEQFF	TGTGCCAGCAGCGTGCAGGGGGTTCTGGGCGATGAGCAGTTCTTC
NA	many	TRBV3-1	TRBJ1-1	CASSQVPEEEAFF	TGTGCCAGCAGCCAAGTACCCGAGGAAGAAGCTTTCTTT
NA	many	TRBV20-1	TRBJ1-1	CSANDKGWDTEAFF	TGCAGTGCCAATGATAAAGGGTGGGACACTGAAGCTTTCTTT
NA	many	TRBV6-4	TRBJ2-5	CASRVERRLARPQETQYF	TGTGCCAGCAGGGTAGAAAGGAGGCTAGCCAGGCCCCAAGAGACCCAGTACTTC